This T cell receptor beta chain was identified in a study of cytomegalovirus exposure and HLA in healthy donors. A word on this clone: Its antigen is undetermined.

The CDR3 loop spans 16 amino acids. J was trimmed by 2 bases and V by 3 bases; bases with no gene match: 9. Germline V CDR1 and CDR2: MGHRA, YSYEKL. TCRdb's copy holds only in-frame clones and misses some; the assay was immunoSEQ multiplex PCR. The sample contains some 98,000 clones, approximately 88% of which appear only once. Study outcomes and limitations: Cytomegalovirus-associated TCR beta chains were listed, numbering some 170.

What was sequenced was PBMCs. The V and J genes are TRBV4-1 and TRBJ2-5; TRBD1 aligns across 7 bases. This TCR derives from a woman aged 25 to 45 in good health and CMV-seronegative. The CDR3 spells CASSHAIRDRQETQYF. The CDR3 DNA reads as TGCGCCAGCAGCCACGCCATCCGGGACAGACAAGAGACCCAGTACTTC.